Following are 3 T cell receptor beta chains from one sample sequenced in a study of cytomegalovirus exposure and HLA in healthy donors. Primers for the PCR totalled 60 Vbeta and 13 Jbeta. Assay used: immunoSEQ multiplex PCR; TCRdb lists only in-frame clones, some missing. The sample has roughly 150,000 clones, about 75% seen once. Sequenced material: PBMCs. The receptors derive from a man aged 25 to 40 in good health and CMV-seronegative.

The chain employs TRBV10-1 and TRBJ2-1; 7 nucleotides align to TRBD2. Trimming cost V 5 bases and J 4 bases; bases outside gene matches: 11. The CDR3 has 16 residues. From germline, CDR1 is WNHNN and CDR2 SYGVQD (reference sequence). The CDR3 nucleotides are TGCGCCAGCAGTCACTCCGGTCTAGCGGAATACAATGAGCAGTTCTTC. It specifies CASSHSGLAEYNEQFF.

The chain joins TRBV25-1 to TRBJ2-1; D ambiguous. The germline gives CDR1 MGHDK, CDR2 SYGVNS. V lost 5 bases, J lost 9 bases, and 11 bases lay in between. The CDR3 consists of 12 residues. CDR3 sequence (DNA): TGTGCCAGCAGTCTCGGAGTAGGTGAGCAGTTCTTC. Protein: CASSLGVGEQFF.

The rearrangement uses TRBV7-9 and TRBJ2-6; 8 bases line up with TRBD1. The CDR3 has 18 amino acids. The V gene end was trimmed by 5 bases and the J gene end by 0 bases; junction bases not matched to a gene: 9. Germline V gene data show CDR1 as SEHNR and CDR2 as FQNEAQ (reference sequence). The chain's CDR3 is CASSILRTGISGANVLTF. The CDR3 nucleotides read TGTGCCAGCAGCATCCTGAGGACAGGGATCTCTGGGGCCAACGTCCTGACTTTC. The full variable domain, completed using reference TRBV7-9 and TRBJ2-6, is DTGVSQNPRHKITKRGQNVTFRCDPISEHNRLYWYRQTLGQGPEFLTYFQNEAQLEKSRLLSDRFSAERPKGSFSTLEIQRTEQGDSAMYLCASSILRTGISGANVLTFGAGSRLTVL.